The entry below describes one T cell receptor beta chain. Antigen specificity is unknown. The CDR3 extends over 13 amino acids. Trimming took off 1 base at V and 7 bases at J, with 11 bases between the two ends. The germline V gene encodes CDR1 LGHNA and CDR2 YNFKEQ. A 1 in 200,000 to 1 in 1 million T cell depth was the sequencing target. Some clones are missing from TCRdb's copy, which holds only in-frame ones; the method was immunoSEQ multiplex PCR. The sample includes 16,000 or so clones, roughly 65% of them seen just once. This entry is derived from a study of cytotoxic CD8 clonotypes in ibrutinib-treated CLL. Study observations and caveats: At progression, clonality fell back toward baseline after rising at ibrutinib response.

Cryopreserved PBMCs were the source of approximately 2 micrograms of genomic DNA, which went to TCR beta libraries. The material was PBMCs, obtained before ibrutinib treatment. J is TRBJ2-7 and V is TRBV4-2; D is possibly TRBD2 (6 bases). The clonotype originates from a human donor with chronic lymphocytic leukemia. The CDR3 DNA sequence: TGTGCCAGCAGCCAAGGCGGGGAAGGGGAGCAGTACTTC. Translation gives CASSQGGEGEQYF.